This entry lists 28 T cell receptor beta chains sequenced from one sample in a study of beta chain features in type 1 diabetes. Points from the study as a whole: All four CD4+ subsets of Type 1 diabetes patients contained TCRB CDR3s that were moderately but significantly shorter.

Their antigen targets remain unknown. The entirety of the isolated RNA underwent reverse transcription, so expressed TCRB transcripts were sequenced. TCRdb's table, derived via immunoSEQ multiplex PCR, lists solely in-frame clones and lacks some. The data contain some 160,000 clones, 9% to 10% of them singletons. Input material: central memory CD4+ T cells from blood. These receptors were obtained from a woman aged 30 to 39 with type 1 diabetes.

This clone appeared a few times. This chain connects TRBV27 to TRBJ2-7, with 11 bases identical to TRBD2. Germline trimming cut 5 bases from V and 1 base from J; bases unmatched to any gene: 7. The CDR3 runs to 16 residues. The germline CDR1 and CDR2 sequences are MNHEY and SMNVEV (reference sequence). The CDR3, as DNA: TGTGCCAGCAGTCCGCAAGGACTAGCGGGTTCCTACGAGCAGTACTTC. Translating gives CASSPQGLAGSYEQYF.

In this sample, this clone turned up a few times. The sample carries other DNA sequences with the same CDR3. The CDR3 loop is CATSRDLVETQYF. The CDR3, as DNA: TGTGCCACCAGCAGAGATCTCGTAGAGACCCAGTACTTC. The chain couples TRBV15 to TRBJ2-5; D gene unclear. Per germline, CDR1 LNHNV and CDR2 YYDKDF (reference sequence). The CDR3 extends over 13 amino acids. Between the trimmed V and J ends, which lost 0 bases and 4 bases, there was a span of 6 bases.

This clone was seen more than once but under ten times. V is TRBV28 and J is TRBJ2-1; 11 nucleotides align to TRBD2. The J segment lost 8 bases and the V segment lost 6 bases, leaving 9 bases of the junction unmatched. CDR1 and CDR2 from the germline V gene are MDHEN and SYDVKM. The CDR3 loop spans 15 amino acids. The CDR3 loop reads CASRELAGASHEQFF. CDR3 sequence (DNA): TGTGCCAGCAGAGAACTAGCGGGAGCCTCCCATGAGCAGTTCTTC.

The chain carries TRBV29-1 and TRBJ1-2; 8 bases align to TRBD1. Trimming at V came to 8 bases and at J to 7 bases, leaving 15 bases not matched to a gene. Germline V lookup: CDR1 SQVTM, CDR2 ANQGSEA. This CDR3 has 14 amino acids. The CDR3: CSMTGTGQETGYTF. The CDR3 nucleotides read TGCAGCATGACCGGGACAGGTCAGGAGACTGGCTACACCTTC.

This clone appeared a few times. The same CDR3 is also encoded by other DNA sequences in this sample. This chain joins TRBV19 and TRBJ1-3; D call uncertain. The length of the CDR3 is 14 residues. Trimming shortened V by 3 bases and J by 1 base, and 7 bases separated the two germline ends. Per germline, CDR1 LNHDA and CDR2 SQIVND (reference sequence). CDR3 loop: CASSIGGSGNTIYF. CDR3 coding DNA: TGTGCCAGTAGTATCGGAGGTTCTGGAAACACCATATATTTT.

The V and J genes are TRBV19 and TRBJ2-2, with unresolved D. V was pared by 7 bases and J by 5 bases, with 5 bases between. CDR3 length equals 11 residues. Germline V lookup: CDR1 LNHDA, CDR2 SQIVND (reference sequence). This chain's CDR3 is CASMRTGELFF. The DNA for the CDR3 is TGTGCCAGTATGAGGACCGGGGAGCTGTTTTTT.

V gene TRBV14 combines with J gene TRBJ2-6; 12 positions agree with TRBD2. The length of the CDR3 is 17 residues. Germline V lookup: CDR1 SGHDN, CDR2 FVKESK. V shed 7 bases, J shed 4 bases, and the junction held 8 bases outside the gene matches. CDR3 protein: CASTTSGSPPGANVLTF. CDR3 DNA sequence: TGTGCCAGCACGACTAGCGGGAGTCCACCCGGGGCCAACGTCCTGACTTTC.

The chain uses TRBV7-2 and TRBJ2-1, with 7 bases identical to TRBD2. The V gene's germline CDR1 is SGHTA and CDR2 FQGNSA. The CDR3 is 16 residues long. Trimming cost V 2 bases and J 0 bases; bases outside gene matches: 4. CDR3 protein: CASSLQAGDSYNEQFF. The CDR3, as DNA: TGTGCCAGCAGCTTACAGGCGGGAGACTCCTACAATGAGCAGTTCTTC.

This sequence joins TRBV19 and TRBJ1-1, with D hard to call. The ends were cut back, 5 bases at V and 0 bases at J, with 13 bases in the middle. The germline gives CDR1 LNHDA, CDR2 SQIVND (reference sequence). The length of the CDR3 is 15 residues. The CDR3 coding sequence is TGTGCCAGTAGTCAAACAATCCAATTGAACACTGAAGCTTTCTTT. It yields the protein CASSQTIQLNTEAFF.

This clone appeared a few times. A junction boundary mismatches the germline segment, possibly from a read error. The chain couples TRBV7-7 to TRBJ2-2; maybe TRBD1 (6 bases). This CDR3 spans 15 amino acids. Germline V gene sequence: CDR1 SSHAT, CDR2 FNYEAQ (reference sequence). CDR3 nucleotides: TGTGCTAGCAGCCCGAGGGCAGGGGATAGCGGGGAGCTGTTTTTT. It codes for CASSPRAGDSGELFF.

This clone was counted only a few times. V usage is TRBV5-1 and J usage is TRBJ1-1; 7 bases fit TRBD1. The CDR3 sequence is 14 residues long. After removal of 0 bases from V and 7 bases from J, the junction contained 6 bases not matched to a gene. CDR1 is SGHRS, CDR2 YFSETQ, per germline. CDR3 loop: CASSLDRGGGEAFF. The CDR3 coding sequence is TGCGCCAGCAGCTTGGACAGGGGTGGAGGTGAAGCTTTCTTT. The full variable domain, completed using reference TRBV5-1 and TRBJ1-1, is KAGVTQTPRYLIKTRGQQVTLSCSPISGHRSVSWYQQTPGQGLQFLFEYFSETQRNKGNFPGRFSGRQFSNSRSEMNVSTLELGDSALYLCASSLDRGGGEAFFGQGTRLTVV.

V is TRBV19 and J is TRBJ2-1; possibly TRBD2 for D (5 bases). The CDR3 consists of 16 residues. With 3 bases removed from V and 0 bases from J, the gap between germline ends came to 12 bases. Per germline, CDR1 LNHDA and CDR2 SQIVND (reference sequence). CDR3 sequence (DNA): TGTGCCAGTAGTATCATGAGCGGAGGCTCCTACAATGAGCAGTTCTTC. Residues: CASSIMSGGSYNEQFF.

Only a few counts were recorded for this clone. The V call is TRBV7-9, the J call TRBJ2-1; the D gene is possibly TRBD1 (6 bases). Germline V gives CDR1 SEHNR, CDR2 FQNEAQ (reference sequence). The CDR3 runs 17 residues. V dropped 1 base and J dropped 13 bases, with 26 bases sitting between them. The CDR3 loop reads CASSLGNRLQGSMEQFF. The CDR3 DNA sequence: TGTGCCAGCAGCTTAGGTAATCGCCTACAGGGATCTATGGAACAGTTCTTC.

This clone was seen a handful of times. The J gene is TRBJ2-1, the V gene TRBV5-1; D not resolved. This CDR3 contains 12 residues. Trimming stripped 0 bases from V and 10 bases from J, with 8 bases between. CDR1 and CDR2 (germline): SGHRS, YFSETQ. Here the CDR3 DNA reads TGCGCCAGCAGCTTGGAACGGTGGGAGCAGTTCTTC. Translated: CASSLERWEQFF.

The chain recombines TRBV25-1 with TRBJ2-1; perhaps TRBD2 as D (5 bases). CDR1 and CDR2 (germline): MGHDK, SYGVNS. This CDR3 is built from 13 residues. With 7 bases removed from V and 3 bases from J, the gap between germline ends came to 10 bases. CDR3 residues: CASTLEVYNEQFF. CDR3 DNA sequence: TGTGCCAGCACGCTGGAGGTCTACAATGAGCAGTTCTTC. Looking up the rest from reference TRBV25-1 and TRBJ2-1 gives the full variable domain: EADIYQTPRYLVIGTGKKITLECSQTMGHDKMYWYQQDPGMELHLIHYSYGVNSTEKGDLSSESTVSRIRTEHFPLTLESARPSHTSQYLCASTLEVYNEQFFGPGTRLTVL.

The sample holds a few counts of this clone. The chain carries TRBV18 and TRBJ2-2, with a weak D call TRBD2 (6 bases). Germline CDR1 is KGHSH and CDR2 is LQKENI. This CDR3 is 16 amino acids long. The V gene lost 2 bases and the J gene lost 3 bases, with 13 bases spanning the gap. The CDR3 is CASSPFPGSDTGELFF. The CDR3 DNA follows: TGTGCCAGCTCACCATTTCCCGGGAGTGACACCGGGGAGCTGTTTTTT. Supplemented by reference TRBV18 and TRBJ2-2, the full variable domain reads NAGVMQNPRHLVRRRGQEARLRCSPMKGHSHVYWYRQLPEEGLKFMVYLQKENIIDESGMPKERFSAEFPKEGPSILRIQQVVRGDSAAYFCASSPFPGSDTGELFFGEGSRLTVL.

The chain combines TRBV9 with TRBJ2-1, with a weak D call TRBD1 (7 bases). Germline V lookup: CDR1 SGDLS, CDR2 YYNGEE. The ends were cut back, 0 bases at V and 7 bases at J, with 17 bases in the middle. The CDR3 consists of 16 residues. CDR3 bases: TGTGCCAGCAGCGTAGCCGTGGGGGCAGGGGGGAATGAGCAGTTCTTC. Translated: CASSVAVGAGGNEQFF.

The chain couples TRBV7-9 to TRBJ2-7; 8 bases fit TRBD1. The CDR3 is 15 amino acids. The V and J ends lost 3 bases and 3 bases, in that order; junction bases with no gene match: 7. CDR1 and CDR2 (germline): SEHNR, FQNEAQ (reference sequence). This CDR3 is CASSFGRGLHYEQYF. CDR3 bases: TGTGCCAGCAGCTTTGGCAGGGGGCTCCACTACGAGCAGTACTTC.

This chain joins TRBV6-5 and TRBJ2-3; 11 bases line up with TRBD2. There are 14 residues in the CDR3. CDR1 and CDR2 from the germline V gene are MNHEY and SVGAGI. The junction had 8 bases not matched to a gene; V was cut back by 7 bases and J by 8 bases. The DNA of the CDR3 is TGTGCCAGCATGACTAGCGGGGCCCTGGGTACGCAGTATTTT. Its translation is CASMTSGALGTQYF.

The rearrangement uses TRBV2 and TRBJ2-7, with 9 bases identical to TRBD1. Trimming took 6 bases from V and 0 from J; bases not matched to a gene: 6. The CDR3 covers 15 residues. CDR1 and CDR2 from the germline V gene are SNHLY and FYNNEI. The CDR3: CASSTRDRASYEQYF. CDR3 DNA sequence: TGTGCCAGCAGCACCCGGGACAGGGCCTCCTACGAGCAGTACTTC.

The chain couples TRBV2 to TRBJ2-1; 11 bases agree with TRBD2. CDR1 and CDR2 from the germline V gene are SNHLY and FYNNEI. Losses at the gene ends were 3 bases for V and 7 bases for J; bases not matched to a gene: 5. This CDR3 comprises 15 residues. CDR3 region: CASSDTSGSPNEQFF. The CDR3 coding sequence is TGTGCCAGCAGTGACACTAGCGGGAGCCCAAATGAGCAGTTCTTC.

Only a few counts were recorded for this clone. The chain recombines TRBV30 with TRBJ1-1, with D perhaps matching TRBD1 (6 bases). Germline-derived CDR1 and CDR2 are GTSNPN and SVGIG (reference sequence). The CDR3 is 12 amino acids. Written as DNA, the CDR3 is TGTGCTATCGCCCCCCAGGGGACTGAAGCTTTCTTT. It encodes CAIAPQGTEAFF.

This chain connects TRBV30 to TRBJ1-5; possibly TRBD1 for D (6 bases). The CDR3 contains 13 residues. Trimming took 5 bases from V and 2 from J, leaving 10 bases between them. Germline CDR1 is GTSNPN and CDR2 is SVGIG (reference sequence). The CDR3 spells CAWQGTRNQPQHF. The CDR3 DNA is TGTGCCTGGCAGGGGACACGCAATCAGCCCCAGCATTTT. Combining the CDR3 with reference TRBV30 and TRBJ1-5 gives the whole variable domain SQTIHQWPATLVQPVGSPLSLECTVEGTSNPNLYWYRQAAGRGLQLLFYSVGIGQISSEVPQNLSASRPQDRQFILSSKKLLLSDSGFYLCAWQGTRNQPQHFGDGTRLSIL.

The chain couples TRBV4-2 to TRBJ2-5; 9 bases line up with TRBD1. This CDR3 is 16 amino acids long. Per germline, CDR1 LGHNA and CDR2 YNFKEQ. Trimming took 1 base from V and 3 from J; bases not matched to a gene: 6. The CDR3 DNA sequence: TGTGCCAGCAGCCAAGGACCGGGACAGGGTGAAGAGACCCAGTACTTC. This codes for CASSQGPGQGEETQYF.

This clone turned up a few times. The chain carries TRBV5-1 and TRBJ2-1, with D possibly being TRBD1 (5 bases). Germline values: CDR1 SGHRS, CDR2 YFSETQ. The CDR3 is 14 residues long. The ends were cut back, 1 base at V and 8 bases at J, with 13 bases in the middle. The CDR3 loop reads CASSLIGRVDEQFF. The CDR3 DNA follows: TGCGCCAGCAGCTTGATAGGCAGGGTTGATGAGCAGTTCTTC.

Here the CDR3 DNA reads TGTGCCAGCAGCTCCAGAGGTGCAGGGGTAGAGACCCAGTACTTC. It encodes CASSSRGAGVETQYF. The gene calls are TRBV11-2 and TRBJ2-5, with D possibly TRBD1 on 6 matching bases. CDR3 length: 15 residues. Trimming removed 4 bases at V and 4 bases at J, with 16 bases between. Germline V CDR1 and CDR2: SGHAT, FQNNGV.

This clone has a count of ten or more. The V and J genes are TRBV28 and TRBJ1-2; 9 positions agree with TRBD1. CDR1 and CDR2 (germline): MDHEN, SYDVKM. J gave up 5 bases and V 3 bases, and 10 bases lay outside the gene matches. There are 16 residues in the CDR3. The CDR3 here is CASSFGGSGQGYGYTF. For the CDR3, the DNA is TGTGCCAGCAGTTTTGGTGGGTCGGGACAGGGTTATGGCTACACCTTC.

Only a few counts were recorded for this clone. The V gene is TRBV7-9, the J gene TRBJ2-3; 10 bases align to TRBD2. The germline V gene has CDR1 SEHNR and CDR2 FQNEAQ (reference sequence). V lost 5 bases, J lost 2 bases, and 4 bases stayed unmatched. This CDR3 has 15 amino acids. CDR3 DNA sequence: TGTGCCAGCAGCGTTACTAGCGGGACCACAGATACGCAGTATTTT. Protein: CASSVTSGTTDTQYF.